The T cell receptor (beta chain) described here comes from a study of blood T cell repertoires in COVID-19. Study-level information: Sources were T cells, B-cell-depleted T cells, or PBMCs; the material itself was cDNA or gDNA.

J lost 6 bases, V lost 2 bases, and 11 bases had no gene match. Germline CDR1 and CDR2: MNHEY and SVGAGI. The CDR3 runs to 16 residues. In the study's own analysis: From reference gene primer amplification, estimates of nucleated cell counts were derived. Sequencing was performed with immunoSEQ multiplex PCR; in TCRdb, only in-frame clones are kept and a portion is missing. From that table come the V and J calls and clone size; the DNA was used to work out D and trimming. The sample shows 250,000 to 300,000 clones, approximately 91% of them seen only once. This clone was detected only a few times. Sequenced input: PBMCs or T cells enriched from blood (not recorded which). This receptor was identified in a human donor in a cohort exposed to, infected with or recovered from COVID-19 (not recorded which). The donor label of this sample is uncertain. The chain combines TRBV6-5 with TRBJ2-3, with TRBD2 matching 7 bases. The CDR3 DNA follows: TGTGCCAGCAGTTACGGGGGGGAGGCAGGTGGGGATACGCAGTATTTT. As protein: CASSYGGEAGGDTQYF.